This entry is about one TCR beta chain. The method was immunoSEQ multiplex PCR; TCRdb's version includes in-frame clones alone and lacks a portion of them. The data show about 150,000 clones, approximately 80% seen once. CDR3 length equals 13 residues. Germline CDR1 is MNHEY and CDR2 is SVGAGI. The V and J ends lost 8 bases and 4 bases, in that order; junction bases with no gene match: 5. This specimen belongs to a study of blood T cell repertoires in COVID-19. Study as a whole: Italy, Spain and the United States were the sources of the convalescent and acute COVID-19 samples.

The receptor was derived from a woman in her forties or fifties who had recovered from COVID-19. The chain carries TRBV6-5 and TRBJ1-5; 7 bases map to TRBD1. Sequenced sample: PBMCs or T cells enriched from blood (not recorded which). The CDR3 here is CASENRGNQPQHF. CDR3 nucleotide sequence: TGTGCCAGCGAGAACAGGGGTAATCAGCCCCAGCATTTT.